The 26 T cell receptor beta chains reported below all come from one sample, sequenced in a study of T cell responses to AZD1222 COVID-19 vaccine. Profiling relied on immunoSEQ multiplex PCR, and the TCRdb table lists in-frame clones only, not all of them. The sample lists more than 95,000 clones, roughly 88% occurring once. This specimen was peripheral blood, taken on day 0 of AZD1222 vaccination. The receptors originated from an adult in good health.

In DNA, the CDR3 is TGTGCCAGCAGCCAAAGCACAGATACGCAGTATTTT. Translating it yields CASSQSTDTQYF. The chain has TRBV3-1 (or the pseudogene TRBV3-2) and TRBJ2-3; D remains unclear. CDR3 length: 12 amino acids. Looked up from germline, CDR1 is LGHDT and CDR2 is YNNKEL (reference sequence). The V end lost 2 bases, the J end lost 0 bases, and 0 bases lay between the germline ends.

This chain links TRBV5-5 with TRBJ1-3, with D unclear. The germline CDR1 and CDR2 sequences are SGHKS and YYEKEE (reference sequence). V gave up 4 bases and J gave up 4 bases, with 21 bases separating them. CDR3 size: 17 residues. CDR3 in DNA: TGTGCCAGCAGCGCCTTTAACAGAGAAACTGTCGGAAACACCATATATTTT. It encodes CASSAFNRETVGNTIYF.

The chain uses TRBV5-1 and TRBJ1-2; D is ambiguous. CDR1 SGHRS and CDR2 YFSETQ come from the germline V gene. Trimming removed 5 bases at V and 4 bases at J, with 18 bases between. The CDR3 length is 15 residues. Written as DNA, the CDR3 is TGCGCCAGCAGGATCCACCCGGCTTTCACCTATGGCTACACCTTC. Its translation is CASRIHPAFTYGYTF.

The chain has TRBV15 and TRBJ2-7; D gene ambiguous. This CDR3 has 16 residues. V lost 1 base and J lost 0, with 13 bases in between. Germline values: CDR1 LNHNV, CDR2 YYDKDF (reference sequence). The CDR3 region is CATSRVRSDGSYEQYF. In DNA form, the CDR3 reads TGTGCCACCAGCAGAGTGCGGTCAGACGGCTCCTACGAGCAGTACTTC.

A few counts support this clone. J is TRBJ1-6 and V is TRBV5-6; no clear D. The germline CDR1 and CDR2 sequences are SGHDT and YYEEEE. Trimming left V 3 bases short and J 8 bases short, with 12 bases between. The CDR3 loop spans 14 amino acids. In DNA, the CDR3 is TGTGCCAGCAGCTCCCGGGCCTCTCATTCACCCCTCCACTTT. This gives the protein CASSSRASHSPLHF.

This clone has only one observation. The CDR3 spells CASSPPTGFEQFF. The CDR3 DNA reads as TGTGCCAGCTCACCACCGACAGGGTTTGAGCAGTTCTTC. The rearrangement joins TRBV18 to TRBJ2-1; 7 bases line up with TRBD1. The germline V gene encodes CDR1 KGHSH and CDR2 LQKENI. This CDR3 has 13 residues. J was trimmed by 9 bases and V by 0 bases; bases with no gene match: 2.

This clone was counted a few times. The J gene is TRBJ2-4, the V gene TRBV18; 8 positions match TRBD2. The V and J ends lost 6 bases and 8 bases, in that order; junction bases with no gene match: 6. The CDR3 is made up of 13 amino acids. CDR1 KGHSH and CDR2 LQKENI come from the germline V gene. In nucleotides, the CDR3 is TGTGCCAGCTCGTCGGGACTAGTTGACATTCAGTACTTC. The encoded protein is CASSSGLVDIQYF.

The genes are TRBV5-1 and TRBJ2-3, with a weak D call TRBD1 (5 bases). Germline lookup yields CDR1 SGHRS and CDR2 YFSETQ. V gave up 3 bases and J gave up 5 bases, with 10 bases separating them. The CDR3 is made up of 13 amino acids. CDR3 in DNA: TGCGCCAGCAGCTCTCAGGGTGGAGATACGCAGTATTTT. It is translated as CASSSQGGDTQYF.

Only one count was recorded for this clone. This chain uses TRBV2 with TRBJ1-5, with D tentatively TRBD1 (6 bases). CDR1 and CDR2 from the germline V gene are SNHLY and FYNNEI. The CDR3 covers 13 residues. The V end lost 8 bases, the J end lost 4 bases, and 12 bases lay between the germline ends. As DNA, the CDR3 is TGTGCCAGCGACCAGGGGTGGAATCAGCCCCAGCATTTT. Amino acid sequence: CASDQGWNQPQHF. The full variable domain, its missing parts supplied by reference TRBV2 and TRBJ1-5, is EPEVTQTPSHQVTQMGQEVILRCVPISNHLYFYWYRQILGQKVEFLVSFYNNEISEKSEIFDDQFSVERPDGSNFTLKIRSTKLEDSAMYFCASDQGWNQPQHFGDGTRLSIL.

The CDR3 sequence is CASTFSAGSPLHF. DNA for the CDR3: TGTGCCAGCACTTTTTCGGCCGGATCACCCCTCCACTTT. The V and J genes are TRBV12-3 or TRBV12-4 and TRBJ1-6; no clear D gene. V gave up 7 bases and J gave up 10 bases, with 14 bases separating them. The CDR3 is made up of 13 amino acids.

CDR3 residues: CASSLSTGRETQYF. The DNA for the CDR3 is TGCGCCAGCAGCTTGTCTACAGGAAGAGAGACCCAGTACTTC. The J gene is TRBJ2-5, the V gene TRBV5-1; possibly TRBD1 for D (5 bases). Trimming removed 1 base at V and 4 bases at J, with 11 bases between. Germline V gives CDR1 SGHRS, CDR2 YFSETQ. This CDR3 region has 14 residues.

The chain has TRBV6-5 and TRBJ2-2, with D perhaps matching TRBD1 (6 bases). The ends were cut back, 6 bases at V and 3 bases at J, with 14 bases in the middle. Germline V gene data show CDR1 as MNHEY and CDR2 as SVGAGI. This CDR3 contains 15 residues. CDR3 amino acids: CASSMTGPDTGELFF. Written as DNA, the CDR3 is TGTGCCAGCAGCATGACAGGTCCTGACACCGGGGAGCTGTTTTTT.

The rearrangement uses TRBV7-2 and TRBJ1-5, with 8 bases lining up with TRBD1. The CDR3 has 16 residues. The V gene end was trimmed by 1 base and the J gene end by 4 bases; junction bases not matched to a gene: 6. Germline V gene data show CDR1 as SGHTA and CDR2 as FQGNSA. CDR3 bases: TGTGCCAGCAGCTTAGTGGCAGGGGGCCTGAATCAGCCCCAGCATTTT. Amino acid sequence: CASSLVAGGLNQPQHF.

J is TRBJ2-5 and V is TRBV18; D is possibly TRBD1 (5 bases). The germline CDR1 and CDR2 sequences are KGHSH and LQKENI. Trimming stripped 6 bases from V and 4 bases from J, with 18 bases between. The CDR3 consists of 15 residues. CDR3 DNA sequence: TGTGCCAGCTCCGACCAGTTCAGGGTCGGAGAGACCCAGTACTTC. Protein: CASSDQFRVGETQYF.

This chain links TRBV27 with TRBJ2-2, with D possibly being TRBD1 or TRBD2 (5 bases each). There are 16 residues in the CDR3. Looked up from germline, CDR1 is MNHEY and CDR2 is SMNVEV (reference sequence). The germline V and J ends were trimmed by 0 bases and 0 bases, with 8 bases remaining between them. CDR3 sequence (DNA): TGTGCCAGCAGTTTATCGAGAGGGGCGAACACCGGGGAGCTGTTTTTT. Residues: CASSLSRGANTGELFF.

The chain links TRBV18 to TRBJ1-6, with TRBD1 identical over 7 bases. Unmatched junction bases numbered 5, after V lost 4 bases and J lost 5 bases. The germline V gene has CDR1 KGHSH and CDR2 LQKENI. CDR3 size: 15 residues. The DNA of the CDR3 is TGTGCCAGCTCACTTTGGACAGGAAATAATTCACCCCTCCACTTT. Protein sequence: CASSLWTGNNSPLHF. Filled out from reference TRBV18 and TRBJ1-6, the complete variable domain reads NAGVMQNPRHLVRRRGQEARLRCSPMKGHSHVYWYRQLPEEGLKFMVYLQKENIIDESGMPKERFSAEFPKEGPSILRIQQVVRGDSAAYFCASSLWTGNNSPLHFGNGTRLTVT.

This clone was counted a few times. The CDR3: CASSTRPAGVGQPQHF. Written as DNA, the CDR3 is TGTGCCAGTAGTACCCGCCCAGCAGGGGTGGGTCAGCCCCAGCATTTT. The chain joins TRBV19 to TRBJ1-5, with D possibly matching TRBD1 (6 bases). Germline CDR1 and CDR2: LNHDA and SQIVND (reference sequence). V was trimmed by 4 bases and J by 6 bases, leaving 19 bases between them. This CDR3 spans 16 amino acids.

V usage is TRBV6-5 and J usage is TRBJ1-4; tentatively, D is TRBD1 (6 bases). CDR3 length: 12 residues. Trimming left V 5 bases short and J 10 bases short, with 11 bases between. The germline V gene encodes CDR1 MNHEY and CDR2 SVGAGI. The CDR3 region has the DNA TGTGCCAGCAGTCTACAGGGCGGAAAACTGTTTTTT. This codes for CASSLQGGKLFF.

About this clone: The junction departs from the called germline gene at one end, perhaps through a read error. The gene calls are TRBV27 and TRBJ2-7; TRBD2 might be the D (5 bases). Germline lookup yields CDR1 MNHEY and CDR2 SMNVEV (reference sequence). The CDR3 spans 13 residues. CDR3 loop: CASSQADPYVQYF. CDR3 nucleotides: TGTGCCAGCAGCCAAGCGGACCCCTACGTGCAGTACTTC.

The chain links TRBV11-2 to TRBJ2-1; 9 bases agree with TRBD2. The V gene end was trimmed by 1 base and the J gene end by 0 bases; junction bases not matched to a gene: 4. The CDR3 totals 17 residues. From germline, CDR1 is SGHAT and CDR2 FQNNGV. The chain's CDR3 is CASSLGGSGSSYNEQFF. In DNA form, the CDR3 reads TGTGCCAGCAGCTTAGGAGGTAGCGGGAGCTCCTACAATGAGCAGTTCTTC.

This chain joins TRBV29-1 and TRBJ1-2; D remains unclear. The CDR3 length is 13 residues. Trimming took 0 bases from V and 9 from J, leaving 14 bases between them. Germline V gene lookup returns CDR1 SQVTM and CDR2 ANQGSEA. CDR3 in amino acids: CSVEDQVVGRYTF. The CDR3 DNA reads as TGCAGCGTTGAAGATCAGGTAGTTGGCCGCTACACCTTC. The complete variable domain, with remaining parts taken from reference TRBV29-1 and TRBJ1-2, reads SAVISQKPSRDICQRGTSLTIQCQVDSQVTMMFWYRQQPGQSLTLIATANQGSEATYESGFVIDKFPISRPNLTFSTLTVSNMSPEDSSIYLCSVEDQVVGRYTFGSGTRLTVV.

The chain joins TRBV28 to TRBJ2-7; the D is unclear. V gave up 6 bases and J gave up 3 bases, with 12 bases separating them. Per the germline V gene, CDR1 is MDHEN and CDR2 is SYDVKM. The CDR3 sequence is 13 residues long. CDR3 DNA sequence: TGTGCCAGCAGCTTGGGCGGCAACTACGAGCAGTACTTC. Amino acid sequence: CASSLGGNYEQYF.

This chain joins TRBV24-1 and TRBJ1-5, with D maybe TRBD1 (5 bases). The length of the CDR3 is 13 residues. V lost 3 bases and J lost 5, with 7 bases in between. Per the germline V gene, CDR1 is KGHDR and CDR2 is SFDVKD. The CDR3 loop is CATSDGGYQPQHF. CDR3 bases: TGTGCCACCAGTGATGGGGGGTATCAGCCCCAGCATTTT.

The chain recombines TRBV3-1 (or the pseudogene TRBV3-2) with TRBJ1-3; D possibly corresponds to TRBD1 (5 bases). CDR1 and CDR2 from the germline V gene are LGHDT and YNNKEL (reference sequence). V lost 8 bases and J lost 2, with 16 bases in between. This CDR3 has 15 amino acids. CDR3 residues: CASEPRGTTGNTIYF. The CDR3, as DNA: TGTGCCAGCGAGCCGAGGGGAACCACTGGAAACACCATATATTTT.

This chain connects TRBV19 to TRBJ2-1; 11 nucleotides line up with TRBD2. Germline loops: CDR1 LNHDA, CDR2 SQIVND (reference sequence). The CDR3 contains 16 residues. The V and J ends lost 2 bases and 7 bases, in that order; junction bases with no gene match: 7. The CDR3 nucleotides are TGTGCCAGTAGTATAATCCTAGCGGGAGGTAGAAATGAGCAGTTCTTC. The encoded protein is CASSIILAGGRNEQFF.

The chain uses TRBV7-8 and TRBJ1-3; D may be TRBD1 (6 bases). The CDR3 runs 15 residues. Trimming shortened V by 4 bases and J by 1 base, and 11 bases separated the two germline ends. Germline V lookup: CDR1 SGHVS, CDR2 FQNEAQ. The CDR3 DNA is TGTGCCAGCAGCTCACAGGGCTCGTCTGGAAACACCATATATTTT. It encodes CASSSQGSSGNTIYF. Full variable domain (outside the CDR3, taken from reference TRBV7-8 and TRBJ1-3): GAGVSQSPRYKVAKRGQDVALRCDPISGHVSLFWYQQALGQGPEFLTYFQNEAQLDKSGLPSDRFFAERPEGSVSTLKIQRTQQEDSAVYLCASSSQGSSGNTIYFGEGSWLTVV.